This entry concerns a single T cell receptor beta chain. It lacks a known antigen. Per-nucleotide qualities are absent, and no much larger clonotype sits a single base away. This sample was taken from a study of shared clonotypes between healthy human individuals (TCRdb year 2020). Regarding the complete study: A few men and two women, aged 18 to 49 years, made up the cohort. Per donor, three plates each were used for CD4 naive and CD4 memory, two for CD8 naive, and one for CD8 memory. The study deeply sequenced blood TCR repertoires of five healthy adults to estimate repertoire size and the extent of clonotype sharing between individuals. Different laboratories and diverse techniques were used to prepare libraries and sequence TCR repertoires, to increase sequencing depth and limit assay-specific biases. Leukapheresis yielded between about 0.85 and 9 billion PBMCs per donor.

Overall study results and their limits: Compared with non-shared clonotypes, clonotypes shared by all four sorted-subset donors had higher generation probabilities. Rarefaction of sorted-subset datasets indicated incomplete sequencing despite the large sequencing depth. Because the study included only a small number of donors, the genetic and exposure-history diversity represented was limited. When a few donors were compared, the shared fraction of clonotypes was around 5.1% for naive CD4, 3% to 4% for naive CD8, 2% to 2.5% for memory CD4, and 0.3% to 0.5% for memory CD8. Pairwise subsampling led to the expectation that sequencing depth would affect the degree of clonotype sharing among donors. Sampling was limited to blood, and TCR repertoires in tissue likely differ from TCR repertoires in blood. Naive subsets generally had larger estimated clonotype richness than memory subsets.

TCR CDR3 regions were amplified from genomic DNA by multiplex PCR using the deep immunoSEQ assay. For each cell subset, the extracted genomic DNA was distributed evenly across all wells of several immunoSEQ 96-well plates, and each plate served as one replicate. For sorted subsets, around 200 ng genomic DNA, equal to 30,000 or so T cell genomes, was loaded into each replicate PCR. The purified libraries were quantified using a Qubit 3.0 fluorometer, sized with a Bioanalyzer 2100, and then quantified again using the KAPA Library Quantification kit. A separate single-read 150-cycle Illumina NextSeq 550 flow cell was used to sequence each immunoSEQ 96-well plate. In the authors' own workflow: The immunoSEQ output contained only junctional sequences without quality scores, so filtering could not match that applied to full-length reads. To assign V/J genes and CDR3, sequences were annotated using PyIR, a Python wrapper for IgBLAST v1.9, with IMGT germline references. Reads with weak V/J assignments (E-value above 1e-6), missing CDR3, stop codons, out-of-frame junctions, or ambiguous translated residues were removed. V3J clonotypes were defined as sequences sharing an identical inferred V gene, J gene, and CDR3 amino acid sequence. Percentage overlap between repertoires was calculated by dividing the number of shared unique clonotypes by the size of the smaller repertoire. Repertoire richness was assessed with RTK rarefaction, the Chao1 estimator, and Recon v2.1 estimates of unobserved clonotypes. Generation probabilities were computed with OLGA for all TCRbeta clonotypes obtained by the gDNA method from several donors. TCRdb's version of the immuneACCESS table is confined to in-frame rearrangements and falls short of the full clone set. An unresolved V gene accounts for under half of the shortfall where checked; the remainder is of unknown origin. V, J and clone size were drawn from that table, and D and trimming were deduced from the DNA. This sample holds approximately 2.5 million clones; just over 90% were observed only once. The ten biggest clones cover over 0.12% of the sample.

The donors were healthy, HIV-negative adults with no recently reported acute infections or vaccinations. Every donor was a Caucasian adult living in Nashville, Tennessee, USA. CD4+ T cells were enriched by magnetic negative selection, after which naive cells were positively selected on CD45RA and the negative fraction was taken as the memory subset. After blood collection by leukapheresis, PBMCs were isolated using Ficoll-Histopaque density gradient centrifugation and then cryopreserved in the vapor phase of liquid nitrogen. Analytical flow cytometry was used to check the purity and quantity of every magnetically sorted T cell population. Genomic DNA was isolated from each sorted fraction and quantified by UV absorbance on a Nanodrop 2000c. Deletion took 3 bases off V and 10 bases off J, with a span of 12 bases between the germline ends. The CDR3, from cysteine to phenylalanine, totals 12 residues. Only the CDR3 portion is preserved as DNA: 36 bases, with reading frame beginning at the first base. The germline V gene sets CDR1 to SNHLY and CDR2 to FYNNEI.

This clonotype was obtained from a man between 18 and 29 years old in good health. The chain links TRBV2 with TRBJ1-1; the D gene is perhaps TRBD1, on 5 matching bases. The sequenced sample consisted of naive CD4+ T cells sorted from blood. What this sample's cell subset or site label stands for: CD45RA+ positively selected. The CDR3 amino acid sequence is: CASSEDTAGAFF. The nucleotide sequence reads TGTGCCAGCAGTGAGGACACGGCGGGAGCTTTCTTT.